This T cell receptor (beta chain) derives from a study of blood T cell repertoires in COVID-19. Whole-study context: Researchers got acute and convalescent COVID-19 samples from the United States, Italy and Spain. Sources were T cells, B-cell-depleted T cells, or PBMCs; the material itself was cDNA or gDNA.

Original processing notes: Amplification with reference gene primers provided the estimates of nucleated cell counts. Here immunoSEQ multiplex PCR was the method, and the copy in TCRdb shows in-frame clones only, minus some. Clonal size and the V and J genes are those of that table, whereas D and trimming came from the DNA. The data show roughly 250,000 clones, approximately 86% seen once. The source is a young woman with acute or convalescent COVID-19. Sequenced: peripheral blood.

The CDR3, as DNA: TGTGCCAGCAGCGTAGCGGGACTGAACCTGGGGGGGGCCAACGTCCTGACTTTC. Translated, it gives CASSVAGLNLGGANVLTF. This rearrangement joins TRBV9 to TRBJ2-6, with a possible D match to TRBD2 (6 bases). This CDR3 spans 18 amino acids. V was clipped by 0 bases and J by 4 bases, with 17 bases between them. CDR1 and CDR2 (germline): SGDLS, YYNGEE. The variable domain in full, with the rest retrieved from reference TRBV9 and TRBJ2-6, is DSGVTQTPKHLITATGQRVTLRCSPRSGDLSVYWYQQSLDQGLQFLIQYYNGEERAKGNILERFSAQQFPDLHSELNLSSLELGDSALYFCASSVAGLNLGGANVLTFGAGSRLTVL.